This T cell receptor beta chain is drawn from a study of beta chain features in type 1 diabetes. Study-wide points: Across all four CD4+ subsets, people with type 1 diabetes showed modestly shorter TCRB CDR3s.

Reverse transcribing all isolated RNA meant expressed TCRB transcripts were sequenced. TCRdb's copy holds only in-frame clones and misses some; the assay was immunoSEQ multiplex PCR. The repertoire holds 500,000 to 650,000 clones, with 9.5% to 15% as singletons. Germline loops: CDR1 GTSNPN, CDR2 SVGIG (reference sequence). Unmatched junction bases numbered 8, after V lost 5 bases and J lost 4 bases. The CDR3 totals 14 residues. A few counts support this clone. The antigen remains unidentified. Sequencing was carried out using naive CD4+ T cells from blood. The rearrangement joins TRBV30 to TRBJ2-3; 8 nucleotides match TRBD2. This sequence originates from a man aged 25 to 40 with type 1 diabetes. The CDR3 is CAWAGTRVSDTQYF. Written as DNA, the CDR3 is TGTGCCTGGGCCGGGACTAGGGTGTCAGATACGCAGTATTTT.